A selection of T cell receptor beta chains follows, all from one sample in a study of T-cell reconstitution after alpha-beta-depleted transplantation in children. TCRdb used MiXCR to reprocess the PCR reads, holding one entry per CDR3 protein. The sample lists about 480,000 distinct CDR3 sequences; roughly an eighth were seen once. The sample here was PBMCs from the stem cell graft donor, taken from the stem cell graft. Receptors originate from a human donor who donated a stem cell graft to a child with combined immunodeficiency. The CDR3 runs from the conserved cysteine through the conserved F or W. D genes are given only for firm matches. For some rows the clone size is stated as once, few or many, or as a class when expanded; others skip it.

d_call: .
j_call: TRBJ2-1
v_call: TRBV15
clone_size: many
cdr3_aa: CATSPRGALRNEQFF
cdr3_nt: TGTGCCACCAGCCCCCGGGGGGCCCTACGGAATGAGCAGTTCTTC

d_call: .
j_call: TRBJ2-7
v_call: TRBV2
clone_size: .
cdr3_aa: CASSEIGVPYEQYF
cdr3_nt: TGTGCCAGCAGTGAAATAGGGGTACCCTACGAGCAGTACTTC

d_call: TRBD1
j_call: TRBJ2-1
v_call: TRBV5-1
clone_size: .
cdr3_aa: CASSFGTGVGEQFF
cdr3_nt: TGCGCCAGCAGCTTTGGTACAGGGGTTGGTGAGCAGTTCTTC

d_call: .
j_call: TRBJ1-3
v_call: TRBV12-3/TRBV12-4
clone_size: .
cdr3_aa: CASSLDWTSSGNTIYF
cdr3_nt: TGTGCCAGCAGTTTAGATTGGACATCCTCTGGAAACACCATATATTTT

d_call: .
j_call: TRBJ2-3
v_call: TRBV9
clone_size: few
cdr3_aa: CASSVGAGTSTDTQYF
cdr3_nt: TGTGCCAGCAGCGTAGGAGCCGGGACATCGACAGATACGCAGTATTTT

d_call: TRBD1
j_call: TRBJ2-2
v_call: TRBV9
clone_size: few
cdr3_aa: CASSLTGTGGTGELFF
cdr3_nt: TGTGCCAGCAGCCTAACCGGGACAGGGGGAACCGGGGAGCTGTTTTTT

d_call: .
j_call: TRBJ2-7
v_call: TRBV5-1
clone_size: .
cdr3_aa: CASRRDGLYEQYF
cdr3_nt: TGCGCCAGCAGGAGGGACGGACTCTACGAGCAGTACTTC

d_call: TRBD1
j_call: TRBJ2-1
v_call: TRBV6-1
clone_size: few
cdr3_aa: CASRSGTGYNEQFF
cdr3_nt: TGTGCCAGCAGAAGCGGGACAGGGTACAATGAGCAGTTCTTC

d_call: TRBD1
j_call: TRBJ1-1
v_call: TRBV12-3/TRBV12-4
clone_size: .
cdr3_aa: CASSPDRGGRAFF
cdr3_nt: TGTGCCAGCAGCCCGGACAGGGGAGGGAGGGCTTTCTTT

d_call: TRBD1
j_call: TRBJ1-3
v_call: TRBV18
clone_size: .
cdr3_aa: CASEPGGGNTIYF
cdr3_nt: TGTGCCAGCGAACCAGGGGGAGGAAACACCATATATTTT

d_call: .
j_call: TRBJ1-2
v_call: TRBV28
clone_size: few
cdr3_aa: CASSWGRVNYGYTF
cdr3_nt: TGTGCCAGCAGTTGGGGACGGGTCAACTATGGCTACACCTTC

d_call: TRBD2
j_call: TRBJ2-3
v_call: TRBV20-1
clone_size: many
cdr3_aa: CSAGTSGRAPTDTQYF
cdr3_nt: TGCAGTGCTGGGACTAGCGGGAGGGCCCCCACAGATACGCAGTATTTT

d_call: .
j_call: TRBJ1-2
v_call: TRBV4-3
clone_size: .
cdr3_aa: CASSQGDRPIGYTF
cdr3_nt: TGCGCCAGCAGCCAAGGGGACCGACCTATTGGGTACACCTTC

d_call: TRBD1
j_call: TRBJ2-1
v_call: TRBV2
clone_size: .
cdr3_aa: CASRADRGTYNEQFF
cdr3_nt: TGTGCCAGCAGGGCGGACAGGGGTACCTACAATGAGCAGTTCTTC

d_call: .
j_call: TRBJ2-2
v_call: TRBV7-9
clone_size: few
cdr3_aa: CASSLQRTNTGELFF
cdr3_nt: TGTGCCAGCAGCTTGCAGCGGACGAACACCGGGGAGCTGTTTTTT

d_call: TRBD2
j_call: TRBJ2-1
v_call: TRBV3-1
clone_size: many
cdr3_aa: CASRTGLAASVDEQFF
cdr3_nt: TGTGCCAGCCGAACGGGACTAGCGGCCTCCGTAGATGAGCAGTTCTTC

d_call: TRBD2
j_call: TRBJ2-7
v_call: TRBV12-3/TRBV12-4
clone_size: many
cdr3_aa: CATATSGRSYEQYF
cdr3_nt: TGTGCCACCGCGACTAGCGGGAGATCCTACGAGCAGTACTTC

d_call: TRBD1
j_call: TRBJ1-1
v_call: TRBV11-2
clone_size: .
cdr3_aa: CASSLVKGQGDAFF
cdr3_nt: TGTGCCAGCAGCTTAGTTAAGGGACAGGGGGACGCTTTCTTT

d_call: .
j_call: TRBJ1-5
v_call: TRBV20-1
clone_size: once
cdr3_aa: CSARPQGGGNQPQHF
cdr3_nt: TGCAGTGCTAGACCACAGGGTGGTGGGAATCAGCCCCAGCATTTT

d_call: .
j_call: TRBJ2-7
v_call: TRBV12-3/TRBV12-4
clone_size: .
cdr3_aa: CASSARRAYEQYF
cdr3_nt: TGTGCCAGCTCCGCCAGGAGAGCGTACGAGCAGTACTTC

d_call: .
j_call: TRBJ2-5
v_call: TRBV28
clone_size: few
cdr3_aa: CASSFRIGRVETQYF
cdr3_nt: TGTGCCAGCAGTTTTAGGATTGGCAGGGTGGAGACCCAGTACTTC

d_call: .
j_call: TRBJ2-7
v_call: TRBV3-1
clone_size: few
cdr3_aa: CASSPGIGGYEQYF
cdr3_nt: TGTGCCAGCAGCCCCGGAATAGGGGGCTACGAGCAGTACTTC

d_call: TRBD1
j_call: TRBJ2-7
v_call: TRBV4-3
clone_size: .
cdr3_aa: CASSQSTQGVYEQYF
cdr3_nt: TGCGCCAGCAGCCAAAGTACACAGGGGGTCTACGAGCAGTACTTC

d_call: .
j_call: TRBJ2-5
v_call: TRBV12-5
clone_size: few
cdr3_aa: CASAFRPGDQETQYF
cdr3_nt: TGTGCTAGTGCTTTTCGCCCAGGGGATCAAGAGACCCAGTACTTC

d_call: .
j_call: TRBJ1-5
v_call: TRBV20-1
clone_size: .
cdr3_aa: CSARDPQEGGQPQHF
cdr3_nt: TGCAGTGCTAGAGACCCCCAAGAGGGGGGTCAGCCCCAGCATTTT

d_call: .
j_call: TRBJ1-3
v_call: TRBV21-1
clone_size: few
cdr3_aa: CASSKVHYQTTYSGNTIYF
cdr3_nt: TGTGCCAGCAGCAAAGTTCACTATCAAACCACATACTCTGGAAACACCATATATTTT

d_call: .
j_call: TRBJ2-2
v_call: TRBV5-4
clone_size: many
cdr3_aa: CASSLRLTNTGELFF
cdr3_nt: TGTGCCAGCAGCTTGAGGCTTACGAACACCGGGGAGCTGTTTTTT

d_call: .
j_call: TRBJ2-7
v_call: TRBV7-8
clone_size: few
cdr3_aa: CASSLKGTLTYEQYF
cdr3_nt: TGTGCCAGCAGCTTAAAAGGGACACTCACCTACGAGCAGTACTTC

d_call: .
j_call: TRBJ2-7
v_call: TRBV28
clone_size: .
cdr3_aa: CASSLPGTDEQYF
cdr3_nt: TGTGCCAGCAGTTTACCAGGGACCGACGAGCAGTACTTC

d_call: .
j_call: TRBJ1-5
v_call: TRBV5-6
clone_size: few
cdr3_aa: CASSFRQENQPQHF
cdr3_nt: TGTGCCAGCAGCTTTCGGCAGGAGAATCAGCCCCAGCATTTT

d_call: .
j_call: TRBJ1-1
v_call: TRBV12-3/TRBV12-4
clone_size: many
cdr3_aa: CASKKEYTEAFF
cdr3_nt: TGTGCCAGCAAGAAGGAGTACACTGAAGCTTTCTTT

d_call: .
j_call: TRBJ2-1
v_call: TRBV3-1
clone_size: .
cdr3_aa: CASSQVTGRGIGNEQFF
cdr3_nt: TGTGCCAGCAGCCAAGTTACGGGACGCGGTATCGGCAATGAGCAGTTCTTC

d_call: .
j_call: TRBJ2-7
v_call: TRBV27
clone_size: .
cdr3_aa: CATRLGGSYEQYF
cdr3_nt: TGTGCCACCCGCCTAGGGGGAAGCTACGAGCAGTACTTC

d_call: .
j_call: TRBJ2-5
v_call: TRBV2
clone_size: many
cdr3_aa: CASSEQGIPHQETQYF
cdr3_nt: TGTGCCAGCAGTGAACAGGGGATCCCCCACCAAGAGACCCAGTACTTC

d_call: .
j_call: TRBJ1-5
v_call: TRBV28
clone_size: few
cdr3_aa: CASSLGGHRNQPQHF
cdr3_nt: TGTGCCAGCAGTTTAGGGGGACACCGCAATCAGCCCCAGCATTTT

d_call: .
j_call: TRBJ2-3
v_call: TRBV12-3/TRBV12-4
clone_size: many
cdr3_aa: CASSFGRADTQYF
cdr3_nt: TGTGCCAGCAGTTTTGGTAGGGCAGATACGCAGTATTTT

d_call: TRBD1
j_call: TRBJ2-7
v_call: TRBV5-1
clone_size: many
cdr3_aa: CASSTDRFSASEQYF
cdr3_nt: TGCGCCAGCAGCACGGACAGGTTCTCGGCCTCCGAGCAGTACTTC